This is a list of T cell receptor beta chains from one sample in a study of identical twins. In TCRdb, the 5' RACE reads were re-called with MiXCR into one record per CDR3 protein. The sample lists some 460,000 distinct CDR3 sequences; more than 13% were seen once. Separately, the same data were catalogued under a study of yellow fever vaccine responses in identical twins.

The sequencing sample was made of CD4+ T cells sorted from blood. These receptors all stem from a woman younger than 30 in good health. Each CDR3 is given with its conserved first and last residue. The order of the fields is J gene, V gene, D gene, clone size, CDR3 protein, CDR3 DNA. D genes are given only for firm matches. Part of the rows lack a size; the others show once, few, many or a class for expanded clones.

j_call: TRBJ2-3
v_call: TRBV11-2
d_call: -
clone_size: -
cdr3_aa: CASSLRRLQGDTQYF
cdr3_nt: TGTGCCAGCAGCTTACGCAGGCTACAGGGAGATACGCAGTATTTT

j_call: TRBJ2-3
v_call: TRBV27
d_call: TRBD2
clone_size: -
cdr3_aa: CASSVRLAGKPTDTQYF
cdr3_nt: TGTGCCAGCAGTGTGAGACTAGCGGGAAAGCCCACAGATACGCAGTATTTT

j_call: TRBJ2-3
v_call: TRBV12-3/TRBV12-4
d_call: -
clone_size: few
cdr3_aa: CASNAGATDTQYF
cdr3_nt: TGTGCCAGCAATGCCGGGGCGACAGATACGCAGTATTTT

j_call: TRBJ2-7
v_call: TRBV6-1
d_call: -
clone_size: -
cdr3_aa: CASRIRQSDSYEQYF
cdr3_nt: TGTGCCAGCAGGATTCGACAGTCCGACTCCTACGAGCAGTACTTC

j_call: TRBJ2-7
v_call: TRBV3-1
d_call: -
clone_size: -
cdr3_aa: CASSQAQGSQQYF
cdr3_nt: TGTGCCAGCAGCCAAGCACAGGGTTCCCAGCAGTACTTC

j_call: TRBJ2-2
v_call: TRBV9
d_call: TRBD1
clone_size: many
cdr3_aa: CASSHRGLTNTGELFF
cdr3_nt: TGTGCCAGCAGTCACAGGGGGCTCACGAACACCGGGGAGCTGTTTTTT

j_call: TRBJ2-2
v_call: TRBV19
d_call: -
clone_size: few
cdr3_aa: CATRPRIDTGELFF
cdr3_nt: TGTGCCACCAGACCCCGAATAGACACCGGGGAGCTGTTTTTT

j_call: TRBJ2-5
v_call: TRBV5-1
d_call: TRBD1
clone_size: -
cdr3_aa: CASSSSNDRVLQETQYF
cdr3_nt: TGCGCCAGCAGCTCCTCGAATGACAGGGTACTCCAAGAGACCCAGTACTTC

j_call: TRBJ1-1
v_call: TRBV5-1
d_call: TRBD1
clone_size: many
cdr3_aa: CASSQSGTGETEAFF
cdr3_nt: TGCGCCAGCAGCCAATCCGGGACAGGGGAGACTGAAGCTTTCTTT

j_call: TRBJ1-2
v_call: TRBV9
d_call: -
clone_size: -
cdr3_aa: CASSVGTIWGYTF
cdr3_nt: TGTGCCAGCAGCGTGGGGACGATCTGGGGCTACACCTTC

j_call: TRBJ2-1
v_call: TRBV12-3/TRBV12-4
d_call: TRBD2
clone_size: -
cdr3_aa: CATRPGLQDNEQFF
cdr3_nt: TGTGCCACCCGACCGGGACTACAAGACAATGAGCAGTTCTTC

j_call: TRBJ2-7
v_call: TRBV7-8
d_call: TRBD1
clone_size: few
cdr3_aa: CASSLGANRGSSYEQYF
cdr3_nt: TGTGCCAGCAGCTTAGGGGCGAACAGGGGTAGCTCCTACGAGCAGTACTTC

j_call: TRBJ1-1
v_call: TRBV10-3
d_call: -
clone_size: -
cdr3_aa: CAISQGWTEKNTEAFF
cdr3_nt: TGTGCCATCAGCCAAGGCTGGACGGAGAAGAACACTGAAGCTTTCTTT

j_call: TRBJ1-1
v_call: TRBV2
d_call: -
clone_size: few
cdr3_aa: CASSEATVNTEAFF
cdr3_nt: TGTGCCAGCAGTGAAGCAACAGTGAACACTGAAGCTTTCTTT

j_call: TRBJ1-5
v_call: TRBV20-1
d_call: TRBD1
clone_size: few
cdr3_aa: CSVLSGGTYSNQPQHF
cdr3_nt: TGCAGTGTTTTGTCAGGGGGGACTTATAGCAATCAGCCCCAGCATTTT

j_call: TRBJ1-1
v_call: TRBV5-6
d_call: -
clone_size: -
cdr3_aa: CASSPVEGVATEAFF
cdr3_nt: TGTGCCAGCAGCCCGGTGGAGGGGGTGGCCACTGAAGCTTTCTTT

j_call: TRBJ2-5
v_call: TRBV5-1
d_call: TRBD1
clone_size: -
cdr3_aa: CASSPRDRAVETQYF
cdr3_nt: TGCGCCAGCAGCCCCCGGGACAGGGCGGTTGAGACCCAGTACTTC

j_call: TRBJ2-2
v_call: TRBV7-9
d_call: TRBD2
clone_size: -
cdr3_aa: CASSLGLAGAATGELFF
cdr3_nt: TGTGCCAGCAGCCTCGGACTAGCGGGAGCGGCCACCGGGGAGCTGTTTTTT

j_call: TRBJ1-2
v_call: TRBV9
d_call: TRBD1
clone_size: once
cdr3_aa: CASSVEAGGVGSYTF
cdr3_nt: TGTGCCAGCAGCGTAGAGGCAGGGGGCGTAGGGAGCTACACCTTC

j_call: TRBJ2-3
v_call: TRBV12-3/TRBV12-4
d_call: -
clone_size: -
cdr3_aa: CASRRGTYTDTQYF
cdr3_nt: TGTGCCAGCAGGAGAGGGACTTACACAGATACGCAGTATTTT

j_call: TRBJ2-3
v_call: TRBV4-2
d_call: TRBD1
clone_size: many
cdr3_aa: CASSPRQGATDTQYF
cdr3_nt: TGTGCCAGCAGCCCCCGGCAGGGGGCTACAGATACGCAGTATTTT

j_call: TRBJ1-2
v_call: TRBV13
d_call: -
clone_size: -
cdr3_aa: CASSITGSYGYTF
cdr3_nt: TGTGCCAGCAGCATTACAGGGAGCTATGGCTACACCTTC

j_call: TRBJ2-7
v_call: TRBV5-1
d_call: -
clone_size: many
cdr3_aa: CASSSTSGPYEQYF
cdr3_nt: TGCGCCAGCAGCTCGACGTCAGGGCCCTACGAGCAGTACTTC

j_call: TRBJ2-2
v_call: TRBV24-1
d_call: -
clone_size: few
cdr3_aa: CATRGHLNTGELFF
cdr3_nt: TGTGCCACCAGAGGACACTTAAACACCGGGGAGCTGTTTTTT

j_call: TRBJ2-7
v_call: TRBV5-1
d_call: -
clone_size: few
cdr3_aa: CASSYTGRADYEQYF
cdr3_nt: TGCGCCAGCAGTTACACAGGGAGGGCGGACTACGAGCAGTACTTC

j_call: TRBJ2-7
v_call: TRBV14
d_call: -
clone_size: -
cdr3_aa: CASSQDQTLGKQYF
cdr3_nt: TGTGCCAGCAGCCAAGATCAGACCCTGGGGAAGCAGTACTTC

j_call: TRBJ2-2
v_call: TRBV11-1
d_call: -
clone_size: -
cdr3_aa: CASSFSSKAGELFF
cdr3_nt: TGTGCCAGCAGCTTCTCTAGCAAGGCCGGGGAGCTGTTTTTT

j_call: TRBJ2-7
v_call: TRBV7-9
d_call: TRBD1
clone_size: -
cdr3_aa: CASSLHGTGSEQYF
cdr3_nt: TGTGCCAGCAGCTTACACGGGACAGGGAGCGAGCAGTACTTC

j_call: TRBJ1-2
v_call: TRBV6-1
d_call: -
clone_size: -
cdr3_aa: CASRGVGSYGYTF
cdr3_nt: TGTGCCAGCAGGGGCGTAGGGTCCTATGGCTACACCTTC

j_call: TRBJ2-7
v_call: TRBV25-1
d_call: -
clone_size: many
cdr3_aa: CASSEFGRGYF
cdr3_nt: TGTGCCAGCAGTGAATTCGGACGAGGGTACTTC

j_call: TRBJ2-7
v_call: TRBV4-1
d_call: -
clone_size: few
cdr3_aa: CASSRGSPYEQYF
cdr3_nt: TGCGCCAGCAGCCGTGGCAGCCCCTACGAGCAGTACTTC

j_call: TRBJ2-7
v_call: TRBV5-1
d_call: TRBD1
clone_size: few
cdr3_aa: CASSLEGQYYEQYF
cdr3_nt: TGCGCCAGCAGCTTGGAGGGACAGTACTACGAGCAGTACTTC

j_call: TRBJ2-3
v_call: TRBV7-2
d_call: -
clone_size: -
cdr3_aa: CASSSQGSSTDTQYF
cdr3_nt: TGTGCCAGCAGCTCGCAGGGCTCTAGCACAGATACGCAGTATTTT

j_call: TRBJ2-5
v_call: TRBV29-1
d_call: TRBD1
clone_size: many
cdr3_aa: CSVQQTGKGETQYF
cdr3_nt: TGCAGCGTTCAACAGACAGGGAAAGGAGAGACCCAGTACTTC

j_call: TRBJ2-1
v_call: TRBV7-9
d_call: -
clone_size: few
cdr3_aa: CASSLSRSLEQFF
cdr3_nt: TGTGCCAGCAGCTTGTCCAGGTCGCTTGAGCAGTTCTTC

j_call: TRBJ2-1
v_call: TRBV14
d_call: TRBD2
clone_size: -
cdr3_aa: CASSQGGTSGRALYNEQFF
cdr3_nt: TGTGCCAGCAGCCAAGGAGGGACTAGCGGGAGGGCCCTCTACAATGAGCAGTTCTTC

j_call: TRBJ2-1
v_call: TRBV20-1
d_call: -
clone_size: few
cdr3_aa: CSAGDSLNNEQFF
cdr3_nt: TGCAGTGCTGGTGATTCTCTGAACAATGAGCAGTTCTTC

j_call: TRBJ1-4
v_call: TRBV29-1
d_call: -
clone_size: many
cdr3_aa: CSARTPTNEKLFF
cdr3_nt: TGCAGCGCCCGGACACCAACTAATGAAAAACTGTTTTTT

j_call: TRBJ1-1
v_call: TRBV2
d_call: -
clone_size: -
cdr3_aa: CASSELRGNTEAFF
cdr3_nt: TGTGCCAGCAGTGAACTGCGGGGGAACACTGAAGCTTTCTTT

j_call: TRBJ2-3
v_call: TRBV29-1
d_call: -
clone_size: few
cdr3_aa: CSVGDHLGTQYF
cdr3_nt: TGCAGCGTTGGAGACCATCTTGGTACGCAGTATTTT

j_call: TRBJ2-5
v_call: TRBV28
d_call: -
clone_size: -
cdr3_aa: CASSSAPGRRNKETQYF
cdr3_nt: TGTGCCAGCAGTTCAGCCCCGGGACGCCGGAACAAAGAGACCCAGTACTTC

j_call: TRBJ2-7
v_call: TRBV27
d_call: -
clone_size: -
cdr3_aa: CASSLSRVPLEQYF
cdr3_nt: TGTGCCAGCAGTTTATCCCGGGTACCCCTCGAGCAGTACTTC